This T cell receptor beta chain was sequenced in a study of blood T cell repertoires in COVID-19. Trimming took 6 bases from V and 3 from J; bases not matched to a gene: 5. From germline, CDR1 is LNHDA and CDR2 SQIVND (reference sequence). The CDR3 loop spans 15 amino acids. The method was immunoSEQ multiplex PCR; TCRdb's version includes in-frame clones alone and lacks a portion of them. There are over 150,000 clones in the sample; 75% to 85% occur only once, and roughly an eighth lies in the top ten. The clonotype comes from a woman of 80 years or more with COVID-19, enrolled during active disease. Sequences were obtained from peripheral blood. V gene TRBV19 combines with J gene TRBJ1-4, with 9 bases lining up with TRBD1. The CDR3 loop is CASSPQGAPNEKLFF. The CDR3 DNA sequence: TGTGCCAGTAGCCCACAGGGGGCGCCTAATGAAAAACTGTTTTTT. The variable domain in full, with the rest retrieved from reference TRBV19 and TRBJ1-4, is DGGITQSPKYLFRKEGQNVTLSCEQNLNHDAMYWYRQDPGQGLRLIYYSQIVNDFQKGDIAEGYSVSREKKESFPLTVTSAQKNPTAFYLCASSPQGAPNEKLFFGSGTQLSVL.